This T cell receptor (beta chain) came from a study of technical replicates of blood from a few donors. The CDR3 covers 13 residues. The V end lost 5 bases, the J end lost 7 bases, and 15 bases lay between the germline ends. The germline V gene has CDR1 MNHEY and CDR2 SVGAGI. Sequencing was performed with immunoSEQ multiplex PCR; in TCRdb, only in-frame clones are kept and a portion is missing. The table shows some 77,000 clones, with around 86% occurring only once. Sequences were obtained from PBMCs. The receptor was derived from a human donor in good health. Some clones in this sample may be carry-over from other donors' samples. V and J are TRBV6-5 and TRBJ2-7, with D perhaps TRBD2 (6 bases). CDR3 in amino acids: CASSLAPGIEQYF. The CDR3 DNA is TGTGCCAGCAGTCTAGCGCCGGGGATAGAGCAGTACTTC.